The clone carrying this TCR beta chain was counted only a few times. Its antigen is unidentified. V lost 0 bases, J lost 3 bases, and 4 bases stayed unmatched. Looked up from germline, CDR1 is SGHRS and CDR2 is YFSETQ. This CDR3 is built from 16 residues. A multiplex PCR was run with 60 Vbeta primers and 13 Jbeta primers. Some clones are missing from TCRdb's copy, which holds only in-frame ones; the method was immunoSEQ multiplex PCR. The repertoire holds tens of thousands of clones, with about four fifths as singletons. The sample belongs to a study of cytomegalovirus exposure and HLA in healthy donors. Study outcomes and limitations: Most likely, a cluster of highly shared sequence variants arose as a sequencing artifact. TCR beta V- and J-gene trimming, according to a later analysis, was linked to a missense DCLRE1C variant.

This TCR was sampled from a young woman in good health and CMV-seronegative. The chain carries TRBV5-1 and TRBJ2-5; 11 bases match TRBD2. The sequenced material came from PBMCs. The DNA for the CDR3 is TGCGCCAGCAGCTTGGCCCCACTAGCGGGAGAAGAGACCCAGTACTTC. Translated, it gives CASSLAPLAGEETQYF.